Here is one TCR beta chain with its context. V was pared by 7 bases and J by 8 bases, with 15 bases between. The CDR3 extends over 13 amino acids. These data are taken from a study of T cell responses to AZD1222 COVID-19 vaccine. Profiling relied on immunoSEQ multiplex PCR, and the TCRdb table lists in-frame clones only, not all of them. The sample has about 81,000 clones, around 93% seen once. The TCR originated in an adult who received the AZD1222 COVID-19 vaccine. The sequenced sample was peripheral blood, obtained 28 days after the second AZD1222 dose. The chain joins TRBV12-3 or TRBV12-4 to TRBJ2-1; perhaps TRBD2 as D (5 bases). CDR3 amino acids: CASTPGLYDEQFF. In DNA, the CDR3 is TGTGCCAGCACCCCCGGACTGTACGATGAGCAGTTCTTC.